The 3 T cell receptor beta chains in this list originate from one sample, sequenced in a study of breast tumors, draining lymph nodes, adjacent tissues. Breast cancer patients provided tissue from their axillary draining lymph nodes. Each CDR3 protein gets one entry after TCRdb re-called the multiplex PCR reads with MiXCR. Altogether 250,000 or so distinct CDR3 sequences are present, about 33% being singletons, with the ten largest covering under 1.2%. The material sequenced was axillary lymph node tissue. These receptors came from a female donor with breast cancer. Some clones in this sample may be carry-over from other donors' samples.

Note on this clonotype: A read error may be the cause here, since a much bigger clone is one base away. The missing conserved phenylalanine or tryptophan at the end of this CDR3 makes a read error likely. This chain links TRBV6-5 with TRBJ1-5; the D is unclear. The V end lost 5 bases, the J end lost 2 bases, and 4 bases lay between the germline ends. From germline, CDR1 is MNHEY and CDR2 SVGAGI. The CDR3 length is 12 residues. The CDR3 DNA is TGTGCCAGCAGTGCGGGCAATCAGCCCCAGCATCTT. Amino acid sequence: CASSAGNQPQHL.

This clonotype was seen at least ten times. This chain uses TRBV7-9 with TRBJ1-6; D remains ambiguous. The germline CDR1 and CDR2 sequences are SEHNR and FQNEAQ (reference sequence). V shed 5 bases and J shed 9 bases, with 14 bases lying between them. The CDR3 has 14 residues. CDR3 loop: CASSPRAFPSPLHF. DNA of the CDR3: TGTGCCAGCAGCCCACGGGCATTTCCTTCACCCCTCCACTTT.

This clonotype was seen repeatedly, ten times or more. The CDR3, as DNA: TGTGCCAGCAGTCCCCCACCGCGACAGGGTAGCGATGAGCAGTTCTTC. Translation gives CASSPPPRQGSDEQFF. This sequence joins TRBV12-3 or TRBV12-4 and TRBJ2-1; 7 bases line up with TRBD1. V lost 5 bases, J lost 8 bases, and 15 bases stayed unmatched. The CDR3 covers 16 residues.